This T cell receptor (beta chain) was sequenced for a study of tumor-infiltrating lymphocytes in primary liver carcinoma. Researchers drew blood RNA from unsorted whole blood and extracted germline DNA as well. Germline CDR1 SGHAT, CDR2 FQNNGV. The ends were cut back, 8 bases at V and 7 bases at J, with 20 bases in the middle. This CDR3 comprises 15 residues. The investigators made TCR beta cDNA from roughly 460 ng total RNA, using a constant-region primer. For TCR beta, libraries were produced by three nested multiplex PCR rounds using slightly modified ARM-PCR. TRBV1-TRBV30 forward primers paired with a C-beta reverse primer drove the first two PCR rounds, roughly 9 cycles each. TCRdb recomputed calls from the multiplex PCR reads with MiXCR, one row per CDR3 protein. The data contain around 330,000 distinct CDR3 sequences, 65% of them seen just once; the ten biggest clones take up 9%.

Sequenced material: peripheral blood. The clonotype was recovered from a middle-aged man with primary liver carcinoma and hepatitis B virus infection. The rearrangement joins TRBV11-2 to TRBJ2-2, with D tentatively TRBD2 (6 bases). The CDR3 coding sequence is TGTGCCAGCGGTCGGACTAACGGGAGTGGCGGGGAGCTGTTTTTT. Translation gives CASGRTNGSGGELFF.